The 22 T cell receptor beta chains below come from one sample, sequenced in a study of blood T cell repertoires in COVID-19. The method was immunoSEQ multiplex PCR; TCRdb's version includes in-frame clones alone and lacks a portion of them. The sample records 200,000 to 250,000 clones, around nine tenths being singletons. Sequenced: PBMCs or T cells enriched from blood (not recorded which). These receptors came from a young woman who had recovered from COVID-19.

V and J are TRBV3-1 (or the pseudogene TRBV3-2) and TRBJ2-3; D remains ambiguous. Trimming removed 5 bases at V and 4 bases at J, with 10 bases between. Germline-derived CDR1 and CDR2 are LGHDT and YNNKEL (reference sequence). The CDR3 has 13 amino acids. The CDR3 spells CASSSEASDTQYF. DNA for the CDR3: TGTGCCAGCAGCTCTGAGGCCTCAGATACGCAGTATTTT.

This clone was detected only once. The genes are TRBV11-3 and TRBJ1-1; 7 nucleotides match TRBD1. J was trimmed by 1 base and V by 1 base; bases with no gene match: 3. This CDR3 region has 15 residues. Germline CDR1 reads SGHNT; CDR2 reads YENEEA. Here the CDR3 DNA reads TGTGCCAGCAGCTTAGTAGGGACAGCGAACACTGAAGCTTTCTTT. Protein product: CASSLVGTANTEAFF.

J is TRBJ2-7 and V is TRBV7-9, with TRBD2 matching over 7 bases. In germline, CDR1 is SEHNR, CDR2 FQNEAQ (reference sequence). With V trimmed by 5 bases and J by 7 bases, 5 bases remained unmatched. The CDR3 totals 12 residues. The CDR3: CASSHPGGEQYF. The CDR3 bases are TGTGCCAGCAGCCATCCGGGGGGAGAGCAGTACTTC. Looking up the rest from reference TRBV7-9 and TRBJ2-7 gives the full variable domain: DTGVSQNPRHKITKRGQNVTFRCDPISEHNRLYWYRQTLGQGPEFLTYFQNEAQLEKSRLLSDRFSAERPKGSFSTLEIQRTEQGDSAMYLCASSHPGGEQYFGPGTRLTVT.

The chain has TRBV2 and TRBJ2-5; the match to TRBD1 covers 10 bases. CDR3 length equals 13 residues. In germline, CDR1 is SNHLY, CDR2 FYNNEI. J lost 5 bases, V lost 8 bases, and 5 bases had no gene match. The CDR3 is CASLGQGGETQYF. The DNA for the CDR3 is TGTGCCAGCTTAGGACAGGGGGGGGAGACCCAGTACTTC.

The chain joins TRBV10-3 to TRBJ2-7; 7 bases agree with TRBD1. V was pared by 6 bases and J by 4 bases, with 6 bases of the junction left unmatched. The CDR3 contains 13 residues. Germline CDR1 ENHRY, CDR2 SYGVKD. CDR3 region: CAIRGGLDYEQYF. CDR3 DNA: TGTGCCATCAGAGGGGGCCTTGATTACGAGCAGTACTTC.

V gene TRBV29-1 combines with J gene TRBJ1-1, with D perhaps TRBD1 (6 bases). This CDR3 spans 12 amino acids. The V and J ends lost 5 bases and 10 bases respectively, with 17 bases between them. The germline CDR1 and CDR2 sequences are SQVTM and ANQGSEA. CDR3 protein: CSVPRGIVIAFF. CDR3 DNA: TGCAGCGTTCCCAGGGGTATAGTGATAGCTTTCTTT.

The chain links TRBV11-3 to TRBJ1-1; D is perhaps TRBD1 (5 bases). Trimming left V 3 bases short and J 8 bases short, with 13 bases between. Germline CDR1 SGHNT, CDR2 YENEEA. The CDR3 consists of 13 residues. CDR3 sequence: CASSLTFGGEAFF. The CDR3 region has the DNA TGTGCCAGCAGCTTGACATTCGGGGGGGAAGCTTTCTTT.

V is TRBV28 and J is TRBJ1-5; the D gene is possibly TRBD1 (5 bases). From germline, CDR1 is MDHEN and CDR2 SYDVKM. This CDR3 contains 16 residues. V was cut by 10 bases and J by 5 bases, with 24 bases left in between. The CDR3 nucleotides are TGTGCCATTGCGAGAAGGGGATCTAGTCAGGATCAGCCCCAGCATTTT. Amino acids: CAIARRGSSQDQPQHF.

The chain links TRBV19 to TRBJ1-2; 7 nucleotides line up with TRBD1. The CDR3 length is 15 residues. From germline, CDR1 is LNHDA and CDR2 SQIVND (reference sequence). After removal of 5 bases from V and 4 bases from J, the junction contained 10 bases not matched to a gene. The CDR3 sequence: CASSVSGQAGYGYTF. CDR3 nucleotides: TGTGCCAGTAGTGTGAGCGGACAGGCGGGCTATGGCTACACCTTC.

This chain's CDR3 is CATSDSDAGLEQYF. CDR3 nucleotide sequence: TGTGCCACCAGTGATTCGGATGCAGGTCTCGAGCAGTACTTC. The rearrangement uses TRBV24-1 and TRBJ2-7, with D hard to call. This CDR3 has 14 amino acids. Trimming cost V 2 bases and J 6 bases, with 13 bases left between them. Germline lookup yields CDR1 KGHDR and CDR2 SFDVKD.

V and J are TRBV28 and TRBJ1-3; 7 nucleotides line up with TRBD1. The CDR3 has 17 amino acids. Germline CDR1 reads MDHEN; CDR2 reads SYDVKM. V lost 5 bases to trimming and J lost 0 bases; unmatched junction nucleotides: 10. CDR3 sequence reads: CASSPGNRGDSGNTIYF. CDR3 nucleotide sequence: TGTGCCAGCAGTCCGGGGAACAGGGGCGACTCTGGAAACACCATATATTTT.

The V gene is TRBV4-1, the J gene TRBJ2-3; D is possibly TRBD1 (6 bases). The V gene lost 1 base and the J gene lost 0 bases, with 14 bases spanning the gap. CDR3 length: 17 residues. Looked up from germline, CDR1 is MGHRA and CDR2 is YSYEKL. CDR3 coding DNA: TGCGCCAGCAGCCAAGGGGGGCCGTTCTGGAGCACAGATACGCAGTATTTT. Translation gives CASSQGGPFWSTDTQYF.

This chain joins TRBV5-5 and TRBJ1-4; perhaps TRBD1 as D (5 bases). The CDR3 has 15 amino acids. Per germline, CDR1 SGHKS and CDR2 YYEKEE (reference sequence). The germline V and J ends were trimmed by 4 bases and 8 bases, with 18 bases remaining between them. The CDR3 DNA reads TGTGCCAGCAGCCCCTGGGGCGGTGGAGGGGAAAAACTGTTTTTT. Translated, it gives CASSPWGGGGEKLFF. The full variable domain, its missing parts supplied by reference TRBV5-5 and TRBJ1-4, is DAGVTQSPTHLIKTRGQQVTLRCSPISGHKSVSWYQQVLGQGPQFIFQYYEKEERGRGNFPDRFSARQFPNYSSELNVNALLLGDSALYLCASSPWGGGGEKLFFGSGTQLSVL.

V gene TRBV18 combines with J gene TRBJ2-2; D not resolved. V gave up 6 bases and J gave up 3 bases, with 5 bases separating them. Germline values: CDR1 KGHSH, CDR2 LQKENI. This CDR3 contains 12 residues. The CDR3 bases are TGTGCCAGCTCGGCAGACACCGGGGAGCTGTTTTTT. Its translation is CASSADTGELFF.

This clone was seen more than once but under ten times. The gene calls are TRBV18 and TRBJ2-2; a weak D match, TRBD2 (6 bases). Germline V CDR1 and CDR2: KGHSH, LQKENI. V was cut by 6 bases and J by 4 bases, with 12 bases left in between. This CDR3 is 14 amino acids long. CDR3 DNA: TGTGCCAGCTCCCTGGGACTCGTCACCGGGGAGCTGTTTTTT. It specifies CASSLGLVTGELFF.

The gene calls are TRBV7-6 and TRBJ1-1, with a weak D call TRBD1 (6 bases). This CDR3 has 14 amino acids. Germline V lookup: CDR1 SGHVS, CDR2 FNYEAQ. The germline V and J ends were trimmed by 4 bases and 1 base, with 10 bases remaining between them. The CDR3 nucleotides read TGTGCCAGCAGCTCTTTGACAGGGAACACTGAAGCTTTCTTT. Translating it yields CASSSLTGNTEAFF.

This rearrangement joins TRBV28 to TRBJ2-1; D not resolved. Germline CDR1 MDHEN, CDR2 SYDVKM. V lost 4 bases, J lost 5 bases, and 12 bases lay in between. The CDR3 sequence is 14 residues long. CDR3 residues: CASSSGTLNNEQFF. The CDR3 DNA follows: TGTGCCAGCAGTTCGGGTACATTGAACAATGAGCAGTTCTTC.

This chain joins TRBV19 and TRBJ2-5; 10 bases align to TRBD2. The trim removed 5 bases at V and 4 bases at J, leaving 4 bases unmatched. The CDR3 consists of 14 residues. The germline gives CDR1 LNHDA, CDR2 SQIVND (reference sequence). As DNA, the CDR3 is TGTGCCAGTAGTGGTAGCGGGGGGCTAGAGACCCAGTACTTC. Its protein is CASSGSGGLETQYF.

This sequence joins TRBV6-5 and TRBJ1-2; D perhaps matches TRBD1 (6 bases). The CDR3 sequence is 14 residues long. The germline gives CDR1 MNHEY, CDR2 SVGAGI. Trimming cost V 4 bases and J 7 bases, with 16 bases left between them. This CDR3 is CASSSFGQLSGYTF. As DNA, the CDR3 is TGTGCCAGCAGTTCGTTCGGACAGCTCTCTGGCTACACCTTC.

The V gene is TRBV5-1, the J gene TRBJ2-3; perhaps TRBD2 as D (6 bases). V was trimmed by 3 bases and J by 1 base, leaving 12 bases between them. The CDR3 totals 15 residues. The germline V gene has CDR1 SGHRS and CDR2 YFSETQ. This CDR3 is CASSSGRQGTDTQYF. CDR3 nucleotides: TGCGCCAGCAGCTCGGGGAGGCAAGGCACAGATACGCAGTATTTT.

The chain joins TRBV9 to TRBJ2-5; D might be TRBD1 (5 bases). Germline V gene sequence: CDR1 SGDLS, CDR2 YYNGEE. This CDR3 comprises 13 residues. V lost 1 base and J lost 4, with 8 bases in between. The chain's CDR3 is CASSVQGGETQYF. CDR3 sequence (DNA): TGTGCCAGCAGCGTACAGGGCGGAGAGACCCAGTACTTC. Full variable domain (remainder filled in from reference TRBV9 and TRBJ2-5): DSGVTQTPKHLITATGQRVTLRCSPRSGDLSVYWYQQSLDQGLQFLIQYYNGEERAKGNILERFSAQQFPDLHSELNLSSLELGDSALYFCASSVQGGETQYFGPGTRLLVL.

The rearrangement links TRBV15 to TRBJ2-3; 7 positions match TRBD1. Germline V gene data show CDR1 as LNHNV and CDR2 as YYDKDF (reference sequence). After removal of 3 bases from V and 3 bases from J, the junction contained 3 bases not matched to a gene. The CDR3 sequence is 14 residues long. Here the CDR3 DNA reads TGTGCCACCAGCAGGACAGGGAGAACAGATACGCAGTATTTT. This encodes CATSRTGRTDTQYF. Combining the CDR3 with reference TRBV15 and TRBJ2-3 gives the whole variable domain DAMVIQNPRYQVTQFGKPVTLSCSQTLNHNVMYWYQQKSSQAPKLLFHYYDKDFNNEADTPDNFQSRRPNTSFCFLDIRSPGLGDTAMYLCATSRTGRTDTQYFGPGTRLTVL.